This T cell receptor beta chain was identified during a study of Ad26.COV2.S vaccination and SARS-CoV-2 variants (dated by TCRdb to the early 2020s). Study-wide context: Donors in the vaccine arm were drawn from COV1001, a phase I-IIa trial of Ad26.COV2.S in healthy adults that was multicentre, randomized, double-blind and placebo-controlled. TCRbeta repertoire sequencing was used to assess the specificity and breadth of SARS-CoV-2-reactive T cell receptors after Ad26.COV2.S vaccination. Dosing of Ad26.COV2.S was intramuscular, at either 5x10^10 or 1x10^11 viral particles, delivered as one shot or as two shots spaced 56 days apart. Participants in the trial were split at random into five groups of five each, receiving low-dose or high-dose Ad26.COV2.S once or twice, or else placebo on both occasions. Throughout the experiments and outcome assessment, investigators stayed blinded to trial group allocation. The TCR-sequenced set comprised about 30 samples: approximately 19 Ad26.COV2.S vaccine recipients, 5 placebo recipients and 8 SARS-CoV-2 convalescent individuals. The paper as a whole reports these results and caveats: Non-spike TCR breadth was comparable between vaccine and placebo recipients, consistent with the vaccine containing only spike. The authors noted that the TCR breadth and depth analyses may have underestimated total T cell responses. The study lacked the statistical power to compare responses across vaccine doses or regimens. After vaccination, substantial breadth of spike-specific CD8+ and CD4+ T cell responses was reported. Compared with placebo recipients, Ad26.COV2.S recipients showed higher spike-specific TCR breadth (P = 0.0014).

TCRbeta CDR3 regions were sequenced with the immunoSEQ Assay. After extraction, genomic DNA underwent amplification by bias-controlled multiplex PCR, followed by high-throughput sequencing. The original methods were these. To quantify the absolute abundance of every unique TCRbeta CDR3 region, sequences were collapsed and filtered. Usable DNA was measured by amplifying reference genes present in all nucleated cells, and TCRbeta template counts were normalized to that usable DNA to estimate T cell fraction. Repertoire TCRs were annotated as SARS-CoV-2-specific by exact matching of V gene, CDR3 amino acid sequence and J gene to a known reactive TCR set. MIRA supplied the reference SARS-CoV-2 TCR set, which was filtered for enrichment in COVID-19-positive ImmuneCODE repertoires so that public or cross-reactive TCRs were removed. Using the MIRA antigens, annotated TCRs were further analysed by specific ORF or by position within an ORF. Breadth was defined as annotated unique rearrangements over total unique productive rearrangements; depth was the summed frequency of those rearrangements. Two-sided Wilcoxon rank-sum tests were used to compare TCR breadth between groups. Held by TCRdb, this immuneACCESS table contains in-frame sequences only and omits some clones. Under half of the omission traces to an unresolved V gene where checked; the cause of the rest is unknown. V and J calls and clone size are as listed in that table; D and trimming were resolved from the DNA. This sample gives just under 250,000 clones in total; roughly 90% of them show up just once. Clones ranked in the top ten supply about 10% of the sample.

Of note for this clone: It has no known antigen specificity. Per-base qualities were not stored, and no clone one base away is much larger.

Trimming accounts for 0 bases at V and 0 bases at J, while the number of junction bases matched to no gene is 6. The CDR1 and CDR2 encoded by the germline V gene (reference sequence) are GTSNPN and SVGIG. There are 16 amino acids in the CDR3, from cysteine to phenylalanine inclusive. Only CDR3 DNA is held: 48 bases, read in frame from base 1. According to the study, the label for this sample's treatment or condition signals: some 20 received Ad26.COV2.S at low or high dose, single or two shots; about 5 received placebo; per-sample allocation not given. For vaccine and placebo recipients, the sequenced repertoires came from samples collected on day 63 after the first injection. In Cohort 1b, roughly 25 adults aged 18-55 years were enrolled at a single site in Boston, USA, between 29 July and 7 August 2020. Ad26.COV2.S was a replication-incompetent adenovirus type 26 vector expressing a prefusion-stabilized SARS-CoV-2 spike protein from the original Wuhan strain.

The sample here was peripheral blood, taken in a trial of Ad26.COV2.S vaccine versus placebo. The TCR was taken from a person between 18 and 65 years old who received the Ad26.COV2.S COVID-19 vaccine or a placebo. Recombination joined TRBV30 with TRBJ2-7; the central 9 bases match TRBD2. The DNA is TGTGCCTGGAGTGTACCGCGGGAGGGCCGCTCCTACGAGCAGTACTTC. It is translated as CAWSVPREGRSYEQYF.